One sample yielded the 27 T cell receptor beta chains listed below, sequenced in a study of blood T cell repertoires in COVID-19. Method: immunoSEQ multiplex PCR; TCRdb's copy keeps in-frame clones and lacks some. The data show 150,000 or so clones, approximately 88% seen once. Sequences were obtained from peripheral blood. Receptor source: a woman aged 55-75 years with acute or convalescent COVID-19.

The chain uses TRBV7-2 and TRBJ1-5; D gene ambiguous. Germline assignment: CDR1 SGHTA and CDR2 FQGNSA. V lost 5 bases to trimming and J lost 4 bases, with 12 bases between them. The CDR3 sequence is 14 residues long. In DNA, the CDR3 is TGTGCCAGCAGCCAGGCTGGCAGAAATCAGCCCCAGCATTTT. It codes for CASSQAGRNQPQHF. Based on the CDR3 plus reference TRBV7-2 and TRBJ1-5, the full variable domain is GAGVSQSPSNKVTEKGKDVELRCDPISGHTALYWYRQSLGQGLEFLIYFQGNSAPDKSGLPSDRFSAERTGGSVSTLTIQRTQQEDSAVYLCASSQAGRNQPQHFGDGTRLSIL.

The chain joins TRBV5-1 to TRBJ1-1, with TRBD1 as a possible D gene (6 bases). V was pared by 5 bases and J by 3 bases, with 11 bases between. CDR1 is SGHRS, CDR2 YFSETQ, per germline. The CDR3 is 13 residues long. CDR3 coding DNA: TGCGCCAGCAGGCCCCGGACAGACACTGAAGCTTTCTTT. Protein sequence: CASRPRTDTEAFF.

CDR3 protein: CASSQAGLAGGIEQFF. In nucleotides, the CDR3 is TGTGCCAGCAGCCAAGCTGGACTAGCGGGGGGGATTGAGCAGTTCTTC. This chain uses TRBV4-2 with TRBJ2-1; 15 bases agree with TRBD2. The CDR3 has 16 amino acids. J was trimmed by 9 bases and V by 1 base; bases with no gene match: 4. Germline V gene sequence: CDR1 LGHNA, CDR2 YNFKEQ.

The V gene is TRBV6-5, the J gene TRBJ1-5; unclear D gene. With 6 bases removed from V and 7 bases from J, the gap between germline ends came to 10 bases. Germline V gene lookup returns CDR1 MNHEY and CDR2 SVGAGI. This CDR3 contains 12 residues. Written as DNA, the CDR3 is TGTGCCAGCAGGGCCCCCGGGCAGCCCCAGCATTTT. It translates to CASRAPGQPQHF.

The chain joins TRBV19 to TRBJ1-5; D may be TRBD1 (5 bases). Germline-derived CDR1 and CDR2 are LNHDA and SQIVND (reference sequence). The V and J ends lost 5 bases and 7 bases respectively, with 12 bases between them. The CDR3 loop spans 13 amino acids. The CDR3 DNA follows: TGTGCCAGTAGTCATCAGGGAGGACAGCCCCAGCATTTT. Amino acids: CASSHQGGQPQHF. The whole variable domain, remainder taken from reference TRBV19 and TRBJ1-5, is DGGITQSPKYLFRKEGQNVTLSCEQNLNHDAMYWYRQDPGQGLRLIYYSQIVNDFQKGDIAEGYSVSREKKESFPLTVTSAQKNPTAFYLCASSHQGGQPQHFGDGTRLSIL.

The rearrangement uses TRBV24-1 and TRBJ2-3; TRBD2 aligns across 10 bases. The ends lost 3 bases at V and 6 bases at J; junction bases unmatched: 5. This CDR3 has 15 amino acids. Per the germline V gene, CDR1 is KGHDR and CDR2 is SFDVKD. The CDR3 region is CATSDQRGGLDTQYF. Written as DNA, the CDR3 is TGTGCCACCAGTGATCAGCGGGGGGGCCTGGATACGCAGTATTTT.

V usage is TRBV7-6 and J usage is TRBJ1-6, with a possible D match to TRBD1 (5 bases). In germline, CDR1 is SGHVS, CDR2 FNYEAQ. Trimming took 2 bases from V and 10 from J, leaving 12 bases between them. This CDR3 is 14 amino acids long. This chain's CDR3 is CASSLMGRESPLHF. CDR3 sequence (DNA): TGTGCCAGCAGCTTAATGGGACGGGAGTCACCCCTCCACTTT.

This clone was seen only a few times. The CDR3 loop is CASSQGFRPLSGNTIYF. DNA for the CDR3: TGTGCCAGCAGCCAAGGTTTTCGTCCCCTCTCTGGAAACACCATATATTTT. The rearrangement links TRBV4-2 to TRBJ1-3; no definite D call. Germline loops: CDR1 LGHNA, CDR2 YNFKEQ. The germline V and J ends were trimmed by 1 base and 0 bases, with 13 bases remaining between them. The CDR3 has 17 residues.

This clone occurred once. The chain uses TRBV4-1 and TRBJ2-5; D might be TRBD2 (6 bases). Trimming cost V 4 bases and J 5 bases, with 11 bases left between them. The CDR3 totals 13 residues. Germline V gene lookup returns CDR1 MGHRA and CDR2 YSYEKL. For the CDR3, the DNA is TGCGCCAGCAGCCTGACTAGAAGGGAGACCCAGTACTTC. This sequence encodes CASSLTRRETQYF.

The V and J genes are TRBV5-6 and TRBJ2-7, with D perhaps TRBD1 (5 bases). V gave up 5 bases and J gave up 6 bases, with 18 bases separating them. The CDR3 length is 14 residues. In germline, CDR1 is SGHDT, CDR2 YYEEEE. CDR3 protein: CASSVRLQGSEQYF. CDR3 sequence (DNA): TGTGCCAGCAGTGTGAGGCTCCAGGGAAGCGAGCAGTACTTC.

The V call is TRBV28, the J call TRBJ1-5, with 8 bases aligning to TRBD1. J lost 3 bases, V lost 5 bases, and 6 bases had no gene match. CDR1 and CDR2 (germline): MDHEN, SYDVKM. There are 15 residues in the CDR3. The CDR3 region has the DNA TGTGCCAGCAGTGGGCCGGACAGGGTCAATCAGCCCCAGCATTTT. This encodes CASSGPDRVNQPQHF.

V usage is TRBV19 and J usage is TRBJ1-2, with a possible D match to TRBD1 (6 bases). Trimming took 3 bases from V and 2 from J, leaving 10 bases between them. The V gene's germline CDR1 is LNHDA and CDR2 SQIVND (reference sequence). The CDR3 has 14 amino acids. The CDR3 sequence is CASSIGGGNYGYTF. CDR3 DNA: TGTGCCAGTAGTATTGGGGGCGGAAACTATGGCTACACCTTC.

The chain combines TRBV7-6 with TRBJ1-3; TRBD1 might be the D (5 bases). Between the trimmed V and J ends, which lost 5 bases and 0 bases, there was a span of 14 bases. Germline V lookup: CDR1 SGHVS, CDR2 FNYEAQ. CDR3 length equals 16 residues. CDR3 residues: CASSQSTVSSGNTIYF. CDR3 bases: TGTGCCAGCAGCCAATCGACAGTGAGCTCTGGAAACACCATATATTTT.

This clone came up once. The CDR3 here is CASSLAGSQETQYF. The CDR3 DNA follows: TGTGCCAGCAGCTTAGCGGGCTCCCAAGAGACCCAGTACTTC. V gene TRBV7-2 combines with J gene TRBJ2-5; D uncertain. Trimming took off 0 bases at V and 1 base at J, with 6 bases between the two ends. From germline, CDR1 is SGHTA and CDR2 FQGNSA. The CDR3 runs 14 residues. The full variable domain, its missing parts supplied by reference TRBV7-2 and TRBJ2-5, is GAGVSQSPSNKVTEKGKDVELRCDPISGHTALYWYRQSLGQGLEFLIYFQGNSAPDKSGLPSDRFSAERTGGSVSTLTIQRTQQEDSAVYLCASSLAGSQETQYFGPGTRLLVL.

The DNA for the CDR3 is TGTGCCAGCAGAAACACAGGGGGCTCTGAAGCTTTCTTT. It specifies CASRNTGGSEAFF. The rearrangement uses TRBV6-5 and TRBJ1-1, with 9 bases matching TRBD1. This CDR3 region has 13 residues. V was clipped by 6 bases and J by 6 bases; unmatched bases: 5. The germline CDR1 and CDR2 sequences are MNHEY and SVGAGI.

The CDR3 sequence: CASSTWEFGETQYF. In DNA, the CDR3 is TGTGCCAGCAGCACCTGGGAGTTCGGAGAGACCCAGTACTTC. The V gene is TRBV27, the J gene TRBJ2-5; D possibly corresponds to TRBD2 (5 bases). The CDR3 spans 14 residues. Germline CDR1 reads MNHEY; CDR2 reads SMNVEV (reference sequence). With 6 bases removed from V and 4 bases from J, the gap between germline ends came to 15 bases.

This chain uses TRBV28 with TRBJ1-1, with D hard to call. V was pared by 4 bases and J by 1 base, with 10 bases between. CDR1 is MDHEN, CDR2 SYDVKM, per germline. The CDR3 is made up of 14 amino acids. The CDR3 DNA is TGTGCCAGCAGTTCAAGACACACGAACACTGAAGCTTTCTTT. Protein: CASSSRHTNTEAFF.

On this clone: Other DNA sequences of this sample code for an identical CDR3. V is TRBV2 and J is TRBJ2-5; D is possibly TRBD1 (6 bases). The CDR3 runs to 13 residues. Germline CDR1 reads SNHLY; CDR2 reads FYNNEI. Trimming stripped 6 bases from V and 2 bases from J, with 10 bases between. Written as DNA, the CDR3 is TGTGCCAGCAGGCGGACAGAGCAAGAGACCCAGTACTTC. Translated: CASRRTEQETQYF.

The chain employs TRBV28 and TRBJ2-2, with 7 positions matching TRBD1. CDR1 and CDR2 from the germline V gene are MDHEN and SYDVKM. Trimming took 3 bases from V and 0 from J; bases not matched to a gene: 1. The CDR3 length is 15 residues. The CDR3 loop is CASSFGTANTGELFF. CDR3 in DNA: TGTGCCAGCAGTTTCGGGACAGCGAACACCGGGGAGCTGTTTTTT. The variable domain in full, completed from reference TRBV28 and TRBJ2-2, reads DVKVTQSSRYLVKRTGEKVFLECVQDMDHENMFWYRQDPGLGLRLIYFSYDVKMKEKGDIPEGYSVSREKKERFSLILESASTNQTSMYLCASSFGTANTGELFFGEGSRLTVL.

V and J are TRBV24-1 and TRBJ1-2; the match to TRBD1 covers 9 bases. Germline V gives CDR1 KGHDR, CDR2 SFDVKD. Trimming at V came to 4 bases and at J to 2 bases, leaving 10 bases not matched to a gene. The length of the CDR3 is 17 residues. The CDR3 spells CATSDPQQGAGNYGYTF. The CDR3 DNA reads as TGTGCCACCAGTGACCCGCAACAGGGGGCAGGGAACTATGGCTACACCTTC.

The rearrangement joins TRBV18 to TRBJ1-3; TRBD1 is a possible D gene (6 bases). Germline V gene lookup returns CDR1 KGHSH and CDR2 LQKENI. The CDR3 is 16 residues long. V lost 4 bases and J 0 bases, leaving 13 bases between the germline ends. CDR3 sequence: CASSHGQTSSGNTIYF. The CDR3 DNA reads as TGTGCCAGCTCACACGGACAGACGAGCTCTGGAAACACCATATATTTT.

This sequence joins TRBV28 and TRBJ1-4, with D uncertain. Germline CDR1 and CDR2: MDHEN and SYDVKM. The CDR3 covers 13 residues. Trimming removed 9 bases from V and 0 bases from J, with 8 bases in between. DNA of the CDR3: TGTGCCAGTCTACGTGCAACTAATGAAAAACTGTTTTTT. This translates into CASLRATNEKLFF.

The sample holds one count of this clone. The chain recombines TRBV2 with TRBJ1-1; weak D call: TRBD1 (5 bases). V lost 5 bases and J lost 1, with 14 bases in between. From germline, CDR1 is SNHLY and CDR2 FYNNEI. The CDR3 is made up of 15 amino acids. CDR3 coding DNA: TGTGCCAGCAGTAGTCTGGGGCTGGGGAACACTGAAGCTTTCTTT. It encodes CASSSLGLGNTEAFF.

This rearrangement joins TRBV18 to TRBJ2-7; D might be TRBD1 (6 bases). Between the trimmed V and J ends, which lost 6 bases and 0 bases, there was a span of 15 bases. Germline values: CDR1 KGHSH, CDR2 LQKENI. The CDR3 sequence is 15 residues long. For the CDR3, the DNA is TGTGCCAGCTCCCTTTTACAGGGTTACTCCTACGAGCAGTACTTC. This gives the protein CASSLLQGYSYEQYF.

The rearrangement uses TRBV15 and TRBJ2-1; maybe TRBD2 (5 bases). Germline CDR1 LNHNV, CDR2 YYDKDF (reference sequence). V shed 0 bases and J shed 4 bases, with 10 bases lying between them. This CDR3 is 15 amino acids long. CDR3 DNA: TGTGCCACCAGCAGAGAACCGGGGATATACAATGAGCAGTTCTTC. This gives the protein CATSREPGIYNEQFF.

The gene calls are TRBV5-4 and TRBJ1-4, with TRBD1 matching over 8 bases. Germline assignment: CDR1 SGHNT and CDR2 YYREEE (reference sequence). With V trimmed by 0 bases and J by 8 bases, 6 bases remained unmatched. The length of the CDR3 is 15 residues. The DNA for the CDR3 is TGTGCCAGCAGCTTGGACAGGGGGGGATGGGAAAAACTGTTTTTT. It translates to CASSLDRGGWEKLFF.

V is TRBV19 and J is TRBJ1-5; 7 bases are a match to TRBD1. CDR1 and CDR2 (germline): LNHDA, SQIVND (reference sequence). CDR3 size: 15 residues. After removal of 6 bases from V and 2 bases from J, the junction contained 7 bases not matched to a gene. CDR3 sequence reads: CASRFLTGGNQPQHF. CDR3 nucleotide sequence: TGTGCCAGTAGATTTCTCACAGGGGGCAATCAGCCCCAGCATTTT.